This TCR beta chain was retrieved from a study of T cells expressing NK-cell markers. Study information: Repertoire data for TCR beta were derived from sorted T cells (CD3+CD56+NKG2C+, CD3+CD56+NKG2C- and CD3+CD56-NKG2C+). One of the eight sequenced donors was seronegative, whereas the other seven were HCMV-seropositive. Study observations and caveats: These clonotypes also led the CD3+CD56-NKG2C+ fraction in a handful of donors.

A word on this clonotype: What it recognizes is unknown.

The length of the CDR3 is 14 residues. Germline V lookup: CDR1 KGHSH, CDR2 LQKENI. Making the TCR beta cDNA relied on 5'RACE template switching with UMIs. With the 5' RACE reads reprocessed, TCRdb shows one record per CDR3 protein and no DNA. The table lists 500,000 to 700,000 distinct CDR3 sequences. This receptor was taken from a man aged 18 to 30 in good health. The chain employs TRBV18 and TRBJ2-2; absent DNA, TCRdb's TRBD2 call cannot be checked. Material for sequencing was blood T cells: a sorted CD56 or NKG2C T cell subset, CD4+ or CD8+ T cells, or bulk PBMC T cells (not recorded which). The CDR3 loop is CASSAQRESGELFF.